This T cell receptor beta chain derives from a study of T-cell reconstitution after alpha-beta-depleted transplantation in children. In its sample, this clonotype was seen many times. The antigen remains unidentified. Study-level findings and limits: T-cell counts and diversity were attributed mostly to newly produced T cells one year after transplant.

During its preparation, the TCRbeta library received unique molecular identifiers. TCRdb processed the PCR reads anew with MiXCR; each CDR3 protein has one entry. The data contain 550,000 to 800,000 distinct CDR3 sequences, approximately 14% of them seen just once; the ten biggest clones take up 0.79%. The germline V gene has CDR1 DFQATT and CDR2 SNEGSKA (reference sequence). The germline V and J ends were trimmed by 0 bases and 0 bases, with 18 bases remaining between them. The CDR3 sequence is 18 residues long. The chain has TRBV20-1 and TRBJ1-5, with a possible D match to TRBD1 (5 bases). The sequence was obtained from a girl aged 2 to 9 with congenital amegakaryocytic thrombocytopenia, due to receive a stem cell transplant. Sample: PBMCs, taken before TCRalphabeta/CD19-depleted stem cell transplant. The CDR3 is CSARDHRDGYHSNQPQHF. The CDR3 coding sequence is TGCAGTGCTAGAGATCACCGGGACGGCTATCATAGCAATCAGCCCCAGCATTTT.